This T cell receptor (beta chain) originates from a study of human T cells and chemical hapten exposure. Findings of the study overall: Counts of TCRs above 1 in 1000 frequency stayed unchanged with DPC sensitization.

This clonotype was seen repeatedly, ten times or more. No antigen is known for it. As to time point: patch test 1, 2 weeks after DPC sensitization. The treatment was: therapeutic diphenylcyclopropenone sensitization with weekly scalp DPC. A single record per CDR3 protein comes from TCRdb applying MiXCR to the RACE reads. This table holds some 380,000 distinct CDR3 sequences, about 4.4% found once. The CDR3 sequence is 15 residues long. Germline lookup yields CDR1 MGHRA and CDR2 YSYEKL. V shed 1 base, J shed 7 bases, and the junction held 9 bases outside the gene matches. The clonotype comes from a woman between 50 and 59 years old with alopecia areata. Some clones in this sample may be carry-over from other donors' samples. This chain connects TRBV4-1 to TRBJ1-1; TRBD1 aligns across 7 bases. Source: whole blood, taken in connection with sensitization to the hapten diphenylcyclopropenone (DPC). As DNA, the CDR3 is TGCGCCAGCAGCCAAGTCGGCAGGGGGAGGGTTGAAGCTTTCTTT. As protein: CASSQVGRGRVEAFF.